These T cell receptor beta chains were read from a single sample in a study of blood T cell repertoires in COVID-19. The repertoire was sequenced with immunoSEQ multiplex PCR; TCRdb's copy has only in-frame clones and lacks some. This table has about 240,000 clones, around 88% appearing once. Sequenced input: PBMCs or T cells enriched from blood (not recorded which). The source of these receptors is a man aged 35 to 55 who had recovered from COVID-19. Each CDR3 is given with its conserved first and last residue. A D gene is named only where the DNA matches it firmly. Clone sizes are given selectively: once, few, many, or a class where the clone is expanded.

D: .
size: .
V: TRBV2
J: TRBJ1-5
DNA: TGTGCCAGCATCCTTACAGCACATCAGCCCCAGCATTTT
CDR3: CASILTAHQPQHF

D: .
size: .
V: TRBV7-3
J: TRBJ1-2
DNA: TGTGCCAGCAGCTTGGGCGAGGGAAACAACTATGGCTACACCTTC
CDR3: CASSLGEGNNYGYTF

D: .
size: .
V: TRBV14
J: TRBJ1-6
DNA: TGTGCCAGCAGCCCGCTTACTTATAATTCACCCCTCCACTTT
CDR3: CASSPLTYNSPLHF

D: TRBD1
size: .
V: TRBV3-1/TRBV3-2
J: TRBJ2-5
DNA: TGTGCCAGCAGCCCGCTGCAAGGGGGCCGAGAGACCCAGTACTTC
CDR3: CASSPLQGGRETQYF

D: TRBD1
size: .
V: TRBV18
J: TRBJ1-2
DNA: TGTGCCAGCTCGCTGGGACAGAACTATGGCTACACCTTC
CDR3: CASSLGQNYGYTF

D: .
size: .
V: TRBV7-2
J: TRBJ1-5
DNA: TGTGCCAGCAGCTTGGACAGTAGCAATCAGCCCCAGCATTTT
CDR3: CASSLDSSNQPQHF

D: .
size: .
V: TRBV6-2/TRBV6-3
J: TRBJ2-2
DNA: TGTGCCAGCAGCCCGATGAGGGTATCCACCGGGGAGCTGTTTTTT
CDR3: CASSPMRVSTGELFF

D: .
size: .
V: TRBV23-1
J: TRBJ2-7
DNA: TGCGCCTACAGGGTTAATCGCCACGAGCAGTACTTC
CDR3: CAYRVNRHEQYF

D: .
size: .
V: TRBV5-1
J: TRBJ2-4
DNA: TGCGCCAGCAGCGGCGGGTCCAAAAACATTCAGTACTTC
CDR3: CASSGGSKNIQYF

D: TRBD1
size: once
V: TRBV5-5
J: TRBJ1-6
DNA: TGTGCCAGCAGCTTGGGGGGGACAGTTCGATCACCCCTCCACTTT
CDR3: CASSLGGTVRSPLHF

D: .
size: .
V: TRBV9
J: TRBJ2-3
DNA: TGTGCCAGCAGCGTAGTAGGGGGGGTGAGCACAGATACGCAGTATTTT
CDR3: CASSVVGGVSTDTQYF

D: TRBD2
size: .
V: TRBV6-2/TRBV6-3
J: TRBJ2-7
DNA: TGTGCCAGCAGTTACGCTAGCGGGAGATGGTACTTC
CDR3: CASSYASGRWYF

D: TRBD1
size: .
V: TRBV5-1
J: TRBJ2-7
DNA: TGCGCCAGCAGCTCCCGGGACAGGGCCTACGAGCAGTACTTC
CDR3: CASSSRDRAYEQYF

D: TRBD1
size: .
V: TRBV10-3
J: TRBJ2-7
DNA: TGTGCCATCAGTGAGGCGAAACAGGGGGTACTCTCCTACGAGCAGTACTTC
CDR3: CAISEAKQGVLSYEQYF

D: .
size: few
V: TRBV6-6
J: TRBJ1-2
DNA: TGTGCCAGCAGTTACTCGAGGGTAAACGAGGGCTACACCTTC
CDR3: CASSYSRVNEGYTF

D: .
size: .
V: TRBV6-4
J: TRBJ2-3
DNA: TGTGCCAGACTGGGACTCCAGAAAAGCTATACGCAGTATTTT
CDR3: CARLGLQKSYTQYF

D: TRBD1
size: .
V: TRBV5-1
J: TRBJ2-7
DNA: TGCGCCAGCAGCGAGGGGACAGTCCTCTTTCTATACGAGCAGTACTTC
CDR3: CASSEGTVLFLYEQYF

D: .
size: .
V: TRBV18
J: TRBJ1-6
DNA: TGTGCCAGCTCACCAGCGATGGGAGGGTATTCACCCCTCCACTTT
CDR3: CASSPAMGGYSPLHF

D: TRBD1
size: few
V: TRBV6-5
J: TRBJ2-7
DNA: TGTGCCAGCAGTCAAAATCAGGGGGCATTCTACGAGCAGTACTTC
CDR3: CASSQNQGAFYEQYF

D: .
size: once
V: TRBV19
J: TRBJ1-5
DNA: TGTGCCAGTAGGCCTTTGGGACTGAACAATCAGCCCCAGCATTTT
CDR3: CASRPLGLNNQPQHF

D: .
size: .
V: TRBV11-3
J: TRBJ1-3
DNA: TGTGCCAGCAGCAACCAGGGGTCGTCCGTCCCTGGAAACACCATATATTTT
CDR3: CASSNQGSSVPGNTIYF

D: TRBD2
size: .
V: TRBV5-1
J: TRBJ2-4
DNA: TGCGCCAGCAGCTTAGGACGGGAGGTCGGCAAAAACATTCAGTACTTC
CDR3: CASSLGREVGKNIQYF

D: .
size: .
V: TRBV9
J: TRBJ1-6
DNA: TGTGCCAGCAGCGTAGGCCCAGTCTCACCCCTCCACTTT
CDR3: CASSVGPVSPLHF

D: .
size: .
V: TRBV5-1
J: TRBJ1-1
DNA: TGCGCCAGCAGCCAACAAACAGTGAACACTGAAGCTTTCTTT
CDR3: CASSQQTVNTEAFF

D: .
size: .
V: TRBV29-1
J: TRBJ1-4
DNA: TGCAGCGTTGATCTGGGCCGGGGTGAAAAACTGTTTTTT
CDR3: CSVDLGRGEKLFF

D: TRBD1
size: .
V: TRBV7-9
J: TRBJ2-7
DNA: TGTGCCAGCAGCTGGGACAGGGTTCCCTACGAGCAGTACTTC
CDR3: CASSWDRVPYEQYF

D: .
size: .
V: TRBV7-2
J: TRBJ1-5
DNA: TGTGCCAGCAGCTTAGCCCCGAGCGGGGGTCAGCCCCAGCATTTT
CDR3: CASSLAPSGGQPQHF

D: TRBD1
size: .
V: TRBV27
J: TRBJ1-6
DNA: TGTGCCAGCTTTCCCTCCGGAGACAGGGGGCTGCTGAATTCACCCCTCCACTTT
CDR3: CASFPSGDRGLLNSPLHF